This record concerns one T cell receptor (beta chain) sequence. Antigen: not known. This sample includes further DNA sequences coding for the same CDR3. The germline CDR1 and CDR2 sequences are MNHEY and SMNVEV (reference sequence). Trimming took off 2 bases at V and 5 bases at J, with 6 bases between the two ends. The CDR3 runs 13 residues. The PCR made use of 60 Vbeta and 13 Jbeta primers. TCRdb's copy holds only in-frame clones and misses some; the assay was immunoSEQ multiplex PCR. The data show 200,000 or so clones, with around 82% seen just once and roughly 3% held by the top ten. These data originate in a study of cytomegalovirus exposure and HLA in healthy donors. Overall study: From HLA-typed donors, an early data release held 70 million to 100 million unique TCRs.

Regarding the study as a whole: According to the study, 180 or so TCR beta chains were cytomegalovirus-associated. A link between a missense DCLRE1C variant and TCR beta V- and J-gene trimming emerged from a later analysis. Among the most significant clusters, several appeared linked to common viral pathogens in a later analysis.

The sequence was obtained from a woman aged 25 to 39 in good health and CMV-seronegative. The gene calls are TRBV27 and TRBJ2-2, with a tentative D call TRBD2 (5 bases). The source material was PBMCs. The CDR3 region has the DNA TGTGCCAGCAGTTTAGGAGGTACCGGGGAGCTGTTTTTT. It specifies CASSLGGTGELFF.